These 25 T cell receptor beta chains came from one sample sequenced in a study of blood T cell repertoires in COVID-19. Libraries were prepared by immunoSEQ multiplex PCR; TCRdb keeps only in-frame clonotypes and omits some of them. The sample records roughly 250,000 clones, around 87% being singletons. The sample comprised peripheral blood. The receptor source for this set is a woman aged 45-59 years with acute or convalescent COVID-19.

V is TRBV6-5 and J is TRBJ2-1; 8 bases map to TRBD2. The CDR3 covers 15 residues. The V gene's germline CDR1 is MNHEY and CDR2 SVGAGI. Trimming took 6 bases from V and 4 from J; bases not matched to a gene: 8. CDR3 region: CASRTAGVKYNEQFF. The CDR3 region has the DNA TGTGCCAGCAGGACAGCGGGAGTAAAGTACAATGAGCAGTTCTTC.

This chain links TRBV28 with TRBJ1-2; 8 bases are shared with TRBD1. The CDR3 contains 15 residues. With 2 bases clipped from V and 5 bases from J, the junction kept 7 bases outside the gene matches. CDR1 MDHEN and CDR2 SYDVKM come from the germline V gene. As DNA, the CDR3 is TGTGCCAGCAGTTTAGGACACAGGGGGACTTATGGCTACACCTTC. Translating it yields CASSLGHRGTYGYTF.

The genes are TRBV28 and TRBJ2-3; D is ambiguous. The germline V and J ends were trimmed by 6 bases and 2 bases, with 6 bases remaining between them. CDR1 MDHEN and CDR2 SYDVKM come from the germline V gene. The CDR3 totals 12 residues. The chain's CDR3 is CASRLYTDTQYF. CDR3 DNA sequence: TGTGCCAGCAGACTTTACACAGATACGCAGTATTTT.

The rearrangement joins TRBV9 to TRBJ1-2, with 9 bases matching TRBD1. Germline V gives CDR1 SGDLS, CDR2 YYNGEE. Unmatched junction bases numbered 1, after V lost 0 bases and J lost 1 base. This CDR3 comprises 15 residues. The CDR3 is CASSVVGQGNYGYTF. CDR3 DNA: TGTGCCAGCAGCGTAGTGGGACAGGGTAACTATGGCTACACCTTC.

The chain recombines TRBV27 with TRBJ2-1; D may be TRBD2 (5 bases). This CDR3 has 14 residues. The germline V gene has CDR1 MNHEY and CDR2 SMNVEV (reference sequence). V was clipped by 5 bases and J by 8 bases, with 16 bases between them. CDR3 DNA sequence: TGTGCCAGCAGTAGCTGGACTCATTTCGATGAGCAGTTCTTC. Amino acid sequence: CASSSWTHFDEQFF.

V and J are TRBV6-5 and TRBJ2-7; TRBD2 might be the D (5 bases). Trimming left V 8 bases short and J 2 bases short, with 19 bases between. The V gene's germline CDR1 is MNHEY and CDR2 SVGAGI. The CDR3 runs to 15 residues. The DNA for the CDR3 is TGTGCCAGCCCCCCCGCCTTAAGCGGACCCTACGAGCAGTACTTC. Its protein product is CASPPALSGPYEQYF.

The sample holds one count of this clone. The V call is TRBV5-4, the J call TRBJ2-6; TRBD2 matches at 8 bases. V dropped 4 bases and J dropped 2; count of bases not matched to a gene: 2. This CDR3 has 15 amino acids. Germline-derived CDR1 and CDR2 are SGHNT and YYREEE (reference sequence). The CDR3 loop reads CASSPRGAGANVLTF. CDR3 coding DNA: TGTGCCAGCAGCCCGCGGGGGGCTGGGGCCAACGTCCTGACTTTC.

This chain links TRBV4-1 with TRBJ1-6; 7 nucleotides agree with TRBD1. The CDR3 length is 18 residues. V trimming: 3 bases; J trimming: 9 bases; junction bases outside the gene matches: 17. CDR1 MGHRA and CDR2 YSYEKL come from the germline V gene. CDR3 amino acids: CASSHPRENRGGSSPLHF. Written as DNA, the CDR3 is TGCGCCAGCAGCCATCCGAGAGAAAACAGGGGAGGCAGTTCACCCCTCCACTTT.

CDR3 DNA: TGTGCCAGCAGCTCCCCAGGGATGAACACTGAAGCTTTCTTT. This sequence encodes CASSSPGMNTEAFF. J is TRBJ1-1 and V is TRBV7-9; TRBD1 is a possible D gene (5 bases). Germline CDR1 reads SEHNR; CDR2 reads FQNEAQ (reference sequence). The germline V and J ends were trimmed by 4 bases and 0 bases, with 9 bases remaining between them. The CDR3 contains 14 residues.

This clone was recorded only once. The gene calls are TRBV19 and TRBJ1-1; 8 bases are a match to TRBD1. Germline V gene sequence: CDR1 LNHDA, CDR2 SQIVND (reference sequence). The CDR3 consists of 15 residues. With V trimmed by 4 bases and J by 0 bases, 4 bases remained unmatched. In DNA form, the CDR3 reads TGTGCCAGTAGTAGGACAGGGAAGGTGAACACTGAAGCTTTCTTT. This gives the protein CASSRTGKVNTEAFF.

The chain links TRBV4-2 to TRBJ2-3; 8 bases line up with TRBD2. The junction had 6 bases not matched to a gene; V was cut back by 1 base and J by 0 bases. CDR3 size: 17 residues. CDR1 and CDR2 (germline): LGHNA, YNFKEQ. This CDR3 is CASSQGKTSASTDTQYF. The CDR3 nucleotides are TGTGCCAGCAGCCAAGGGAAGACTAGCGCCAGCACAGATACGCAGTATTTT.

This chain connects TRBV2 to TRBJ2-7; a weak D match, TRBD1 (6 bases). Trimming pared 9 bases from V and 5 bases from J, leaving 11 bases between. The germline V gene encodes CDR1 SNHLY and CDR2 FYNNEI. This CDR3 has 11 amino acids. CDR3 nucleotides: TGTGCCAGTACAGGGTATAACGAGCAGTACTTC. This gives the protein CASTGYNEQYF.

The rearrangement links TRBV7-8 to TRBJ2-5; perhaps TRBD1 as D (6 bases). Trimming shortened V by 5 bases and J by 0 bases, and 13 bases separated the two germline ends. Germline CDR1 and CDR2: SGHVS and FQNEAQ. The CDR3 contains 15 residues. The chain's CDR3 is CASSLPGDHQETQYF. The CDR3 nucleotides are TGTGCCAGCAGCCTCCCAGGGGACCACCAAGAGACCCAGTACTTC.

The chain has TRBV6-5 and TRBJ2-7; 8 bases line up with TRBD2. The germline gives CDR1 MNHEY, CDR2 SVGAGI. This CDR3 contains 13 residues. V lost 2 bases and J lost 4; bases outside the gene matches: 1. The CDR3 protein is CASSYAGGYEQYF. CDR3 nucleotides: TGTGCCAGCAGTTACGCGGGAGGTTACGAGCAGTACTTC.

The chain has TRBV4-1 and TRBJ2-5, with 8 bases lining up with TRBD1. This CDR3 is 14 amino acids long. V trimming: 0 bases; J trimming: 5 bases; junction bases outside the gene matches: 2. CDR1 is MGHRA and CDR2 is YSYEKL in the germline V gene. The DNA for the CDR3 is TGCGCCAGCAGCCAAGATAGGACAGGGGAGACCCAGTACTTC. Translation: CASSQDRTGETQYF.

The chain uses TRBV11-2 and TRBJ1-5; D is undetermined. Trimming took off 1 base at V and 6 bases at J, with 10 bases between the two ends. This CDR3 comprises 14 residues. Germline V lookup: CDR1 SGHAT, CDR2 FQNNGV. CDR3 region: CASSLAGMVQPQHF. In nucleotides, the CDR3 is TGTGCCAGCAGCTTAGCGGGGATGGTTCAGCCCCAGCATTTT.

The rearrangement joins TRBV6-5 to TRBJ2-7, with D possibly being TRBD1 (6 bases). The CDR3 runs 15 residues. V was clipped by 7 bases and J by 6 bases, with 22 bases between them. Germline-derived CDR1 and CDR2 are MNHEY and SVGAGI. The chain's CDR3 is CASNKITGSLGEQYF. CDR3 sequence (DNA): TGTGCCAGCAATAAAATCACAGGGTCTCTGGGCGAGCAGTACTTC.

The V and J genes are TRBV5-1 and TRBJ2-1, with a weak D call TRBD2 (5 bases). The CDR3 consists of 13 residues. Germline V gene data show CDR1 as SGHRS and CDR2 as YFSETQ. The V and J ends lost 0 bases and 8 bases respectively, with 9 bases between them. The CDR3 bases are TGCGCCAGCAGCTTGGTCGACGGGGATGAGCAGTTCTTC. This sequence encodes CASSLVDGDEQFF.

This clone was detected only once. This rearrangement joins TRBV7-9 to TRBJ1-6; no firm D call. In germline, CDR1 is SEHNR, CDR2 FQNEAQ (reference sequence). The CDR3 consists of 12 residues. V was shortened by 5 bases and J by 11 bases, with 10 bases between the two germline ends. The CDR3 reads CASSRPGTPLHF. The CDR3 DNA reads TGTGCCAGCAGCCGGCCGGGGACACCCCTCCACTTT. Full variable domain (outside the CDR3, taken from reference TRBV7-9 and TRBJ1-6): DTGVSQNPRHKITKRGQNVTFRCDPISEHNRLYWYRQTLGQGPEFLTYFQNEAQLEKSRLLSDRFSAERPKGSFSTLEIQRTEQGDSAMYLCASSRPGTPLHFGNGTRLTVT.

The CDR3 sequence is CASSYRTGGNYGYTF. CDR3 coding DNA: TGTGCCAGCAGCTACCGGACAGGTGGAAACTATGGCTACACCTTC. The chain uses TRBV11-2 and TRBJ1-2, with TRBD1 identical over 7 bases. This CDR3 region has 15 residues. CDR1 is SGHAT and CDR2 is FQNNGV in the germline V gene. The J segment lost 2 bases and the V segment lost 4 bases, leaving 7 bases of the junction unmatched.

The CDR3 sequence is CASSPGTGASNQPQHF. DNA for the CDR3: TGTGCCAGCTCACCCGGGACAGGGGCTAGCAATCAGCCCCAGCATTTT. The chain has TRBV18 and TRBJ1-5; TRBD1 matches 10 bases. CDR3 length: 16 residues. J gave up 0 bases and V 3 bases, and 2 bases lay outside the gene matches. Germline CDR1 and CDR2: KGHSH and LQKENI. Full variable domain (missing parts from reference TRBV18 and TRBJ1-5): NAGVMQNPRHLVRRRGQEARLRCSPMKGHSHVYWYRQLPEEGLKFMVYLQKENIIDESGMPKERFSAEFPKEGPSILRIQQVVRGDSAAYFCASSPGTGASNQPQHFGDGTRLSIL.

The chain links TRBV3-1 (or the pseudogene TRBV3-2) to TRBJ2-1, with 12 bases lining up with TRBD2. Looked up from germline, CDR1 is LGHDT and CDR2 is YNNKEL (reference sequence). This CDR3 is 21 amino acids long. With V trimmed by 4 bases and J by 0 bases, 16 bases remained unmatched. This CDR3 is CASSLRPGLAGVTSSYNEQFF. Written as DNA, the CDR3 is TGTGCCAGCAGCCTCCGACCGGGACTAGCGGGCGTCACGAGCTCCTACAATGAGCAGTTCTTC.

V usage is TRBV6-2 or TRBV6-3 and J usage is TRBJ2-7, with 9 bases fitting TRBD1. Per germline, CDR1 MNHEY and CDR2 SVGEGT. The CDR3 has 18 amino acids. The V gene end was trimmed by 2 bases and the J gene end by 2 bases; junction bases not matched to a gene: 13. The CDR3 is CASSYLAGQGRSTYEQYF. CDR3 nucleotide sequence: TGTGCCAGCAGTTACCTCGCGGGACAGGGTAGGTCCACCTACGAGCAGTACTTC.

This chain uses TRBV4-3 with TRBJ2-1; 8 bases fit TRBD1. There are 15 residues in the CDR3. Per germline, CDR1 LGHNA and CDR2 YSLEER. J gave up 9 bases and V 3 bases, and 10 bases lay outside the gene matches. CDR3 DNA sequence: TGCGCCAGCAGCCATCTGGACACGGGGACAGGTGAGCAGTTCTTC. Its translation is CASSHLDTGTGEQFF.

Here the CDR3 DNA reads TGCGCCAGCAGCACGTCAGCGCAGGGTTCACCCCTCCACTTT. This sequence encodes CASSTSAQGSPLHF. The genes are TRBV5-1 and TRBJ1-6, with D perhaps TRBD1 (5 bases). The CDR3 is made up of 14 amino acids. Trimming took off 4 bases at V and 9 bases at J, with 14 bases between the two ends. Germline lookup yields CDR1 SGHRS and CDR2 YFSETQ.